This TCR beta chain was documented in a study of CD8 T cells in ankylosing spondylitis. Study outcomes and limitations: A TCR beta motif made of eight highly homologous variants seemed typical of ankylosing spondylitis blood.

The sample holds many counts of this clonotype. Its antigen remains unidentified. Trimming pared 5 bases from V and 7 bases from J, leaving 12 bases between. Germline CDR1 SGHTA, CDR2 FQGNSA. There are 12 residues in the CDR3. TCRdb reprocessed the 5' RACE reads with MiXCR, giving one entry per CDR3 protein. The repertoire holds some 840,000 distinct CDR3 sequences, about an eighth seen once, with approximately 0.51% in the top ten. The J gene is TRBJ2-7, the V gene TRBV7-2; D unclear. Sequencing used blood, either unsorted or a sorted T cell fraction (not recorded which). This receptor was identified in a male donor with ankylosing spondylitis. The CDR3 DNA is TGTGCCAGCAGCCCTCCTTCCTGGGAGCAGTACTTC. Amino acid sequence: CASSPPSWEQYF. Filled out from reference TRBV7-2 and TRBJ2-7, the complete variable domain reads GAGVSQSPSNKVTEKGKDVELRCDPISGHTALYWYRQSLGQGLEFLIYFQGNSAPDKSGLPSDRFSAERTGGSVSTLTIQRTQQEDSAVYLCASSPPSWEQYFGPGTRLTVT.